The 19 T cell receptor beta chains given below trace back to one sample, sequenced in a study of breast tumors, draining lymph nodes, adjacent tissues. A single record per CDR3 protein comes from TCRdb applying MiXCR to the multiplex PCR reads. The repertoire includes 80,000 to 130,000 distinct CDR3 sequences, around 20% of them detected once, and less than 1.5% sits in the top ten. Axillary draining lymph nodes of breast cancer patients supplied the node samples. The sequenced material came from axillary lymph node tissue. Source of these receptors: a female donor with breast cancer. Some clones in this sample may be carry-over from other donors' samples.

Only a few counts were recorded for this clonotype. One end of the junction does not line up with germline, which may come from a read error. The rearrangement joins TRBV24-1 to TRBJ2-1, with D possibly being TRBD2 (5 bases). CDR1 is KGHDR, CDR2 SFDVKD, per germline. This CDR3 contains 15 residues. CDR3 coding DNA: TGTGCCACCAGTGATTTGGCGGGCTCCTACAGTGAGCAGTTCTTC. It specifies CATSDLAGSYSEQFF.

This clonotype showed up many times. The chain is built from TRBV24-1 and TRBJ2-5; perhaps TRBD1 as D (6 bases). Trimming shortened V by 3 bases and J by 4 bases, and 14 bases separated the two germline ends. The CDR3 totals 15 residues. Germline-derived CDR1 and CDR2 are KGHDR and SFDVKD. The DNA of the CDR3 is TGTGCCACCAGTGATGCACAGGGTTACGGAGAGACCCAGTACTTC. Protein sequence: CATSDAQGYGETQYF.

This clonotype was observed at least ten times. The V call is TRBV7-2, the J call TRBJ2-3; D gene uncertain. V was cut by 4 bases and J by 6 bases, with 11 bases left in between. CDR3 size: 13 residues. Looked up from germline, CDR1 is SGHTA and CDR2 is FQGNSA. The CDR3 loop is CASSSLRTDTQYF. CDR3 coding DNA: TGTGCCAGCAGCTCCCTTAGAACTGATACGCAGTATTTT.

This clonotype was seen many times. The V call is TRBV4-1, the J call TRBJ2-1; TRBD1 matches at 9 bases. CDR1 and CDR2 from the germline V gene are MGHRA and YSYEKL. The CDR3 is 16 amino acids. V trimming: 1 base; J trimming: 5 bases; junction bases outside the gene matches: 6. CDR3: CASSQAAGTGNNEQFF. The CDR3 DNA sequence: TGCGCCAGCAGCCAAGCCGCCGGGACAGGGAACAATGAGCAGTTCTTC.

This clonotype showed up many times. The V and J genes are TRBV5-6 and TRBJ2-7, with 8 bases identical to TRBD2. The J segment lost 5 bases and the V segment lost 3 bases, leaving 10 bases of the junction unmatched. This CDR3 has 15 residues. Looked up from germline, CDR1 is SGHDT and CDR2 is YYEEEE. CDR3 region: CASSWKGTGRDEQYF. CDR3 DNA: TGTGCCAGCAGCTGGAAAGGGACCGGGAGGGACGAGCAGTACTTC.

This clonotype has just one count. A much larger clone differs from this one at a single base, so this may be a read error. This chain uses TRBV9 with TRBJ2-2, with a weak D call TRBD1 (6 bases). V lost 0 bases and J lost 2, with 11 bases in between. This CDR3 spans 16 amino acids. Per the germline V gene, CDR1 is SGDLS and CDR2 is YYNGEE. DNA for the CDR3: TGTGCCAGCAGCGTAGCCGAGGGACAAAACACCGGGGAGCTGTTTTTT. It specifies CASSVAEGQNTGELFF.

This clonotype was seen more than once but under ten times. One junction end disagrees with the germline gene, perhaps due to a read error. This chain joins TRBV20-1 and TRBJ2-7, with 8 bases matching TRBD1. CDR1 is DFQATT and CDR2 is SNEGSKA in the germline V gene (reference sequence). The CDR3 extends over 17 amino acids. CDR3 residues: CSARSTPRQGRPTEQCF. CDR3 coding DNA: TGCAGTGCTAGATCCACCCCTCGACAGGGGCGACCTACGGAGCAGTGCTTC.

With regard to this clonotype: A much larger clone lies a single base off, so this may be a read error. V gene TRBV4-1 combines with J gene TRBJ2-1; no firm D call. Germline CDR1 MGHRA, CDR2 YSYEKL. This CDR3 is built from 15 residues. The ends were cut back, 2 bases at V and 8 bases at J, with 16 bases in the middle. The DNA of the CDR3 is TGCGCCAGCAGCCAATTGTCAGATGGAAACGATGAGCAGTTCTTC. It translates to CASSQLSDGNDEQFF.

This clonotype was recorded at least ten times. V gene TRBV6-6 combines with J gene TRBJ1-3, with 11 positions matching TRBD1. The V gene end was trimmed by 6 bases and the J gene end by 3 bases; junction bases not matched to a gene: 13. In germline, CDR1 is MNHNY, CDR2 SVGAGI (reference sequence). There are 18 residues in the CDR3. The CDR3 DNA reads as TGTGCCAGCAGCCTATGGACAGGGGGCAGTTCGGTTGGAAACACCATATATTTT. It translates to CASSLWTGGSSVGNTIYF.

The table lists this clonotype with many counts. For the CDR3, the DNA is TGTGCCAGCAGCTTGCGGGGGGGGGGCGGCTACGAGCAGTACTTC. Its translation: CASSLRGGGGYEQYF. The gene calls are TRBV11-2 and TRBJ2-7; 9 bases align to TRBD2. V was pared by 3 bases and J by 3 bases, with 6 bases of the junction left unmatched. The germline gives CDR1 SGHAT, CDR2 FQNNGV. The CDR3 runs 15 residues.

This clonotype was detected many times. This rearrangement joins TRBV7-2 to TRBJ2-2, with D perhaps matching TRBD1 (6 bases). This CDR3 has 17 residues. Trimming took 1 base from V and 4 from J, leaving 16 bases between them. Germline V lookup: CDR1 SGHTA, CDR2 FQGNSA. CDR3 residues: CASSLDVTGSSTGELFF. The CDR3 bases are TGTGCCAGCAGCTTAGACGTGACAGGATCTTCCACCGGGGAGCTGTTTTTT.

DNA for the CDR3: TGTGCCAGTAGTATAGTTGGGGCAGGGGTGGACAATGAGCAGTTCTTC. Residues: CASSIVGAGVDNEQFF. The genes are TRBV19 and TRBJ2-1; TRBD1 might be the D (6 bases). Trimming removed 1 base from V and 5 bases from J, with 15 bases in between. CDR1 LNHDA and CDR2 SQIVND come from the germline V gene (reference sequence). This CDR3 has 16 amino acids. Full variable domain (outside the CDR3, taken from reference TRBV19 and TRBJ2-1): DGGITQSPKYLFRKEGQNVTLSCEQNLNHDAMYWYRQDPGQGLRLIYYSQIVNDFQKGDIAEGYSVSREKKESFPLTVTSAQKNPTAFYLCASSIVGAGVDNEQFFGPGTRLTVL.

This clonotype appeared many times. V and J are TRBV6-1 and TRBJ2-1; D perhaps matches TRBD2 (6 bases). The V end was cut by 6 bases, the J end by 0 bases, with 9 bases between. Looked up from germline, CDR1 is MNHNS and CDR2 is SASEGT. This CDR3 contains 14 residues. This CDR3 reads CASRGLSSYNEQFF. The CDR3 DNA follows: TGTGCCAGCAGGGGACTCAGCTCCTACAATGAGCAGTTCTTC.

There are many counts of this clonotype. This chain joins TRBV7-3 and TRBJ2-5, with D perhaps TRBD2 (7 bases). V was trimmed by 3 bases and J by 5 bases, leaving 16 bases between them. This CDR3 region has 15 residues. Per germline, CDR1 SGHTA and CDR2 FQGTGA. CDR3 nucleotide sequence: TGTGCCAGCAGCTTGGGGGGGGCACCCGGGGAGACCCAGTACTTC. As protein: CASSLGGAPGETQYF. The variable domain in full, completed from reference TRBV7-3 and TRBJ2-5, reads GAGVSQTPSNKVTEKGKYVELRCDPISGHTALYWYRQSLGQGPEFLIYFQGTGAADDSGLPNDRFFAVRPEGSVSTLKIQRTERGDSAVYLCASSLGGAPGETQYFGPGTRLLVL.

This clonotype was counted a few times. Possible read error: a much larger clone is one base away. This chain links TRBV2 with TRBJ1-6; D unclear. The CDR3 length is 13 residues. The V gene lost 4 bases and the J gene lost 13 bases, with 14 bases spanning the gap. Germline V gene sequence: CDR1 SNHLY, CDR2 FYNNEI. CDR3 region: CASSVIVTGPLHF. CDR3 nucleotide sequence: TGTGCCAGCAGTGTCATCGTGACCGGGCCCCTCCACTTT.

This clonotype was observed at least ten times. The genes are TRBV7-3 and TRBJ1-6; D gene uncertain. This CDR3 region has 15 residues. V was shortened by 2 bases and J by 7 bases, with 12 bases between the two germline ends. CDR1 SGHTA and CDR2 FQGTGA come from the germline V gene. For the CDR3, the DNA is TGTGCCAGCAGCTTAGGTCCAGACCCGAATTCACCCCTCCACTTT. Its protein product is CASSLGPDPNSPLHF.

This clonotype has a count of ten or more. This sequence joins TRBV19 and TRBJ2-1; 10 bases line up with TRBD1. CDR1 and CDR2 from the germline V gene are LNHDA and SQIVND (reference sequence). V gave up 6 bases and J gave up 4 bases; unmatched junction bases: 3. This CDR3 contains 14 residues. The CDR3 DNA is TGTGCCAGTAGGACAGGGGGCCGGTACAATGAGCAGTTCTTC. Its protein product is CASRTGGRYNEQFF.

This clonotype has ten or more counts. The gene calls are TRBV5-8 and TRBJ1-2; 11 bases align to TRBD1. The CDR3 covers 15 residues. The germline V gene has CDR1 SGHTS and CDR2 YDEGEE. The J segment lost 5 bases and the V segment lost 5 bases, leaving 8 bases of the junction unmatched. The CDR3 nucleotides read TGTGCCAGCAGAGGCCCCGGGACAGGGGGTTATGGCTACACCTTC. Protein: CASRGPGTGGYGYTF. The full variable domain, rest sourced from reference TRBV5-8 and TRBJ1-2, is EAGVTQSPTHLIKTRGQQATLRCSPISGHTSVYWYQQALGLGLQFLLWYDEGEERNRGNFPPRFSGRQFPNYSSELNVNALELEDSALYLCASRGPGTGGYGYTFGSGTRLTVV.

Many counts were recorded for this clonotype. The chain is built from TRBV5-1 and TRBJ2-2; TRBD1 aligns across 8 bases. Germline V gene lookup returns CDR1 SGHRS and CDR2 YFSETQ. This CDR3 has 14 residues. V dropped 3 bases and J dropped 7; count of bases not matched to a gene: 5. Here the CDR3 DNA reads TGCGCCAGCAGCTCCGGACAGGGAAGCGGGGAGCTGTTTTTT. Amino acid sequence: CASSSGQGSGELFF.